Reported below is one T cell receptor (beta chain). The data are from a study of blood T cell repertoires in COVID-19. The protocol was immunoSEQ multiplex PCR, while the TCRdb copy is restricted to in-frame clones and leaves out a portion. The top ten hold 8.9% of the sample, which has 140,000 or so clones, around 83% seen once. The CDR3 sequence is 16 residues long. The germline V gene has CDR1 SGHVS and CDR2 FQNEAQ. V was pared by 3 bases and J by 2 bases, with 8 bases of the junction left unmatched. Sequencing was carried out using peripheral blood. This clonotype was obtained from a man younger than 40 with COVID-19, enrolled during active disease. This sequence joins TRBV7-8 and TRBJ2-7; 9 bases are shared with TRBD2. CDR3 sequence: CASSLPLAGRAYEQYF. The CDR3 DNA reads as TGTGCCAGCAGCTTGCCTCTAGCGGGACGGGCCTACGAGCAGTACTTC.